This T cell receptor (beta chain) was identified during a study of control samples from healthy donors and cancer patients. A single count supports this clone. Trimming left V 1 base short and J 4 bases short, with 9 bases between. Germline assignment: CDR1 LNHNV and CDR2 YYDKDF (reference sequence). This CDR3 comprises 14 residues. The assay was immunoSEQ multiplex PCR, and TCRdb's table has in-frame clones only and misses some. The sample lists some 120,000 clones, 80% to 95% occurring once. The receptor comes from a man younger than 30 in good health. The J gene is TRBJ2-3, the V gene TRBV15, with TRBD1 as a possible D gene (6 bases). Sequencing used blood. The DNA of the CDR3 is TGTGCCACCAGCAGAGGAGGGGGTTCAGATACGCAGTATTTT. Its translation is CATSRGGGSDTQYF.